These 30 T cell receptor beta chains were all obtained from the same sample, sequenced in a study of T-cell memory formation after mild COVID-19 (dated by TCRdb to the early 2020s). The protocol used for the library was 5' RACE. TCRdb names Illumina NovaSeq 6000 as the instrument used. TCRdb itself trimmed the public reads at Q25 with fastp, ran MiXCR and retained productive beta chains. When rows share a CDR3 protein, they turn into one entry using the most common DNA and genes. In all, the sample holds about 610,000 distinct CDR3 sequences, and 17% of those were seen once. Of the sample, approximately 8.1% is held by the ten largest clones. Sequenced material: PBMCs or a T cell subset sorted from them (not recorded which). The receptors were gathered from an adult woman who had mild COVID-19 (a few samples of this study predate the infection). The sample titles of this study are shuffled in the database, so cell type and time point are left out; the donor was told from shared clones.

This chain connects TRBV12-3 or TRBV12-4 to TRBJ2-7; D may be TRBD1 (6 bases). Trimming cost V 3 bases and J 4 bases, with 16 bases left between them. The CDR3 sequence is 15 residues long. CDR3: CASSLGTQYDYEQYF. CDR3 DNA sequence: TGTGCCAGCAGTTTGGGGACACAATACGATTACGAGCAGTACTTC.

This clonotype appeared a few times. The genes are TRBV29-1 and TRBJ2-1; TRBD2 matches 8 bases. The CDR3 length is 10 residues. J gave up 15 bases and V 6 bases, and 7 bases lay outside the gene matches. The germline V gene has CDR1 SQVTM and CDR2 ANQGSEA. CDR3 in amino acids: CSVHSGKSFF. CDR3 nucleotides: TGCAGCGTACATAGCGGGAAGTCGTTCTTC.

CDR3 bases: TGTGCCAGCAGCTTCGGTGGAGGCTACTTATGGACCTTC. This translates into CASSFGGGYLWTF. The V call is TRBV7-2, the J call TRBJ1-2; D not resolved. The CDR3 is made up of 13 amino acids. V was pared by 3 bases and J by 14 bases, with 19 bases between. The germline gives CDR1 SGHTA, CDR2 FQGNSA.

A few counts support this clonotype. The chain employs TRBV29-1 and TRBJ2-1, with 7 bases lining up with TRBD2. V shed 6 bases and J 8 bases; nucleotides not matched to a gene: 13. CDR1 is SQVTM and CDR2 is ANQGSEA in the germline V gene. This CDR3 contains 14 residues. This CDR3 reads CSVQTSRRGDEQFF. The CDR3 coding sequence is TGCAGCGTCCAGACTAGCCGACGGGGGGATGAGCAGTTCTTC.

The chain joins TRBV5-1 to TRBJ2-1; no definite D call. The CDR3 loop spans 16 amino acids. The germline CDR1 and CDR2 sequences are SGHRS and YFSETQ. V was pared by 5 bases and J by 4 bases, with 19 bases between. CDR3 DNA sequence: TGCGCCAGCAGACGACTTACGAGTTCGGATTACAATGAGCAGTTCTTC. It specifies CASRRLTSSDYNEQFF. Looking up the rest from reference TRBV5-1 and TRBJ2-1 gives the full variable domain: KAGVTQTPRYLIKTRGQQVTLSCSPISGHRSVSWYQQTPGQGLQFLFEYFSETQRNKGNFPGRFSGRQFSNSRSEMNVSTLELGDSALYLCASRRLTSSDYNEQFFGPGTRLTVL.

This clonotype was counted a few times. The chain combines TRBV6-4 with TRBJ2-1; no definite D call. Looked up from germline, CDR1 is MRHNA and CDR2 is SNTAGT. V lost 4 bases and J 15 bases, leaving 19 bases between the germline ends. The CDR3 spans 13 residues. CDR3 sequence (DNA): TGTGCCAGCAGTGCTTTCGCAGGCACTTCCCCGTTCTTC. This translates into CASSAFAGTSPFF.

This clonotype was picked up a small number of times. This CDR3 reads CASRRETSGRYEQYF. The CDR3 DNA sequence: TGTGCCAGCAGGAGGGAGACTAGCGGGCGTTACGAGCAGTACTTC. The V and J genes are TRBV6-5 and TRBJ2-7; 10 bases fit TRBD2. CDR3 size: 15 residues. Unmatched junction bases numbered 9, after V lost 6 bases and J lost 4 bases. Germline V gives CDR1 MNHEY, CDR2 SVGAGI.

This clonotype was counted between two and nine times. The junction shows a germline mismatch at one end, possibly a read error. The chain links TRBV7-2 to TRBJ2-1, with 7 bases that match TRBD1. Germline values: CDR1 SGHTA, CDR2 FQGNSA. The CDR3 is made up of 11 amino acids. CDR3: CASSALTGQSF. The CDR3 DNA reads as TGTGCCAGCAGCGCCCTGACAGGGCAGTCCTTC.

This clonotype was observed at least ten times. One junction end does not reproduce the germline sequence, and a read error may be involved. This chain joins TRBV7-7 and TRBJ2-1; the D call may be TRBD1 or TRBD2 (5 bases each). Germline V gives CDR1 SSHAT, CDR2 FNYEAQ (reference sequence). The CDR3 has 17 residues. CDR3 bases: TGTGCTAGCAGCCCGGGACGGCTAATCCGGGCCTACAATGAGCAGTTCTTC. Translated: CASSPGRLIRAYNEQFF.

V is TRBV20-1 and J is TRBJ1-1, with TRBD1 as a possible D gene (6 bases). Looked up from germline, CDR1 is DFQATT and CDR2 is SNEGSKA (reference sequence). Trimming cost V 2 bases and J 0 bases, with 13 bases left between them. This CDR3 contains 15 residues. The CDR3: CSARPPTGMNTEAFF. The CDR3, as DNA: TGCAGTGCTAGACCCCCAACAGGGATGAACACTGAAGCTTTCTTT.

V is TRBV7-2 and J is TRBJ2-5; 7 bases fit TRBD2. This CDR3 has 15 amino acids. The germline gives CDR1 SGHTA, CDR2 FQGNSA. V lost 1 base and J lost 2; bases outside the gene matches: 4. CDR3 sequence: CASSLGGGGQETQYF. CDR3 DNA sequence: TGTGCCAGCAGCTTAGGTGGCGGGGGTCAAGAGACCCAGTACTTC.

V gene TRBV11-2 combines with J gene TRBJ1-2; D ambiguous. The CDR3 extends over 12 amino acids. Germline V gene lookup returns CDR1 SGHAT and CDR2 FQNNGV. Trimming pared 3 bases from V and 7 bases from J, leaving 9 bases between. The CDR3 coding sequence is TGTGCCAGCAGCTTTGCAGCTGGTGGCTACACCTTC. It encodes CASSFAAGGYTF. Based on the CDR3 plus reference TRBV11-2 and TRBJ1-2, the full variable domain is EAGVAQSPRYKIIEKRQSVAFWCNPISGHATLYWYQQILGQGPKLLIQFQNNGVVDDSQLPKDRFSAERLKGVDSTLKIQPAKLEDSAVYLCASSFAAGGYTFGSGTRLTVV.

This clonotype was seen ten or more times. The chain links TRBV11-2 to TRBJ1-1; 7 bases line up with TRBD1. The CDR3 totals 15 residues. Losses at the gene ends were 6 bases for V and 5 bases for J; bases not matched to a gene: 12. CDR1 is SGHAT and CDR2 is FQNNGV in the germline V gene. The CDR3 sequence is CASSHNSGGKTEAFF. The DNA of the CDR3 is TGTGCCAGCAGTCATAATTCAGGGGGAAAGACTGAAGCTTTCTTT.

The chain joins TRBV5-5 to TRBJ1-2; 9 positions match TRBD1. With V trimmed by 5 bases and J by 4 bases, 12 bases remained unmatched. Germline V gives CDR1 SGHKS, CDR2 YYEKEE (reference sequence). This CDR3 region has 16 residues. CDR3 DNA sequence: TGTGCCAGCAGAACCGGGACAGGGAACGGGGCCTATGGCTACACCTTC. This gives the protein CASRTGTGNGAYGYTF.

This clonotype was recorded a few times. The gene calls are TRBV15 and TRBJ2-5; 10 bases fit TRBD1. V gave up 5 bases and J gave up 10 bases; unmatched junction bases: 16. Germline loops: CDR1 LNHNV, CDR2 YYDKDF (reference sequence). The CDR3 consists of 16 residues. The CDR3 here is CATSVSGTGATGFQYF. The CDR3 nucleotides read TGTGCCACCAGCGTATCCGGGACAGGGGCGACCGGGTTCCAGTACTTC.

The V call is TRBV20-1, the J call TRBJ1-1; D gene ambiguous. Germline assignment: CDR1 DFQATT and CDR2 SNEGSKA (reference sequence). This CDR3 region has 13 residues. V shed 1 base and J shed 1 base, with 7 bases lying between them. CDR3 DNA sequence: TGCAGTGCTAGAGCTCCGGAGAACACTGAAGCTTTCTTT. This gives the protein CSARAPENTEAFF.

This clonotype was seen only a few times. The V gene is TRBV24-1, the J gene TRBJ2-3; weak D call: TRBD2 (6 bases). Looked up from germline, CDR1 is KGHDR and CDR2 is SFDVKD. The CDR3 loop spans 15 amino acids. V lost 1 base, J lost 2 bases, and 9 bases lay in between. The CDR3 region has the DNA TGTGCCACCAGTGATTTAGCGGGTCCCACAGATACGCAGTATTTT. It yields the protein CATSDLAGPTDTQYF.

This clonotype appeared a few times. The rearrangement links TRBV28 to TRBJ2-7; 8 positions agree with TRBD1. The CDR3 has 15 amino acids. Per the germline V gene, CDR1 is MDHEN and CDR2 is SYDVKM. Losses at the gene ends were 5 bases for V and 5 bases for J; bases not matched to a gene: 11. The CDR3 bases are TGTGCCAGCAGTGAGATTGAGACAGGGGCCCACGAGCAGTACTTC. Encoded protein: CASSEIETGAHEQYF.

This clonotype was found a few times. The chain uses TRBV7-9 and TRBJ2-6; D may be TRBD1 (7 bases). CDR1 and CDR2 (germline): SEHNR, FQNEAQ (reference sequence). This CDR3 region has 17 residues. V lost 6 bases and J lost 1, with 16 bases in between. The CDR3 region is CASRLNAGGSGANVLTF. The CDR3 DNA sequence: TGTGCCAGCAGACTAAACGCAGGGGGGTCTGGGGCCAACGTCCTGACTTTC.

V gene TRBV4-2 combines with J gene TRBJ2-1; TRBD2 aligns across 7 bases. Germline V CDR1 and CDR2: LGHNA, YNFKEQ. This CDR3 is built from 18 residues. V dropped 4 bases and J dropped 0; count of bases not matched to a gene: 12. The chain's CDR3 is CASSRLWASGSSYNEQFF. Written as DNA, the CDR3 is TGTGCCAGCAGCCGCCTGTGGGCTAGCGGAAGCTCCTACAATGAGCAGTTCTTC.

The chain has TRBV12-3 or TRBV12-4 and TRBJ1-4; maybe TRBD1 (6 bases). This CDR3 contains 16 residues. The ends were cut back, 7 bases at V and 7 bases at J, with 22 bases in the middle. CDR3 in amino acids: CASTEAVGGRGEKLFF. DNA of the CDR3: TGTGCCAGCACCGAGGCGGTGGGGGGGCGAGGTGAAAAACTGTTTTTT.

This chain joins TRBV6-5 and TRBJ1-1, with 10 bases fitting TRBD1. The germline V gene has CDR1 MNHEY and CDR2 SVGAGI. There are 14 residues in the CDR3. Trimming cost V 5 bases and J 10 bases; bases outside gene matches: 10. The CDR3, as DNA: TGTGCCAGCAGTCAACCGCCCGGACAGGGGGGAGCTTTCTTT. Its protein product is CASSQPPGQGGAFF.

Only a few counts were recorded for this clonotype. The chain links TRBV12-3 or TRBV12-4 to TRBJ2-2; D not certain. The V gene lost 2 bases and the J gene lost 7 bases, with 11 bases spanning the gap. The CDR3 covers 14 residues. The CDR3 sequence: CASSLFGDIGELFF. CDR3 in DNA: TGTGCCAGCAGTTTATTTGGAGACATCGGGGAGCTGTTTTTT.

This clonotype was recorded a few times. This rearrangement joins TRBV2 to TRBJ2-5; 8 nucleotides align to TRBD2. With 4 bases clipped from V and 4 bases from J, the junction kept 8 bases outside the gene matches. The CDR3 is 15 residues long. Germline CDR1 and CDR2: SNHLY and FYNNEI. In DNA form, the CDR3 reads TGTGCCAGCAGTGGTTCTCGGGGGGGCACAGAGACCCAGTACTTC. Translated, it gives CASSGSRGGTETQYF.

The rearrangement uses TRBV5-6 and TRBJ2-7; 9 nucleotides align to TRBD2. The V segment lost 2 bases and the J segment 1 base; nucleotides outside the gene matches: 7. Germline lookup yields CDR1 SGHDT and CDR2 YYEEEE. The CDR3 loop spans 16 amino acids. This CDR3 is CASSFLAGAASYEQYF. The CDR3 DNA sequence: TGTGCCAGCAGCTTCTTAGCGGGAGCAGCGTCCTACGAGCAGTACTTC.

The sample holds a few counts of this clonotype. The V and J genes are TRBV29-1 and TRBJ2-1, with 8 bases identical to TRBD2. The CDR3 has 15 residues. V lost 6 bases and J lost 2; bases outside the gene matches: 9. CDR1 and CDR2 from the germline V gene are SQVTM and ANQGSEA. CDR3 region: CSVSREGLPYNEQFF. The CDR3 nucleotides read TGCAGCGTGAGCCGGGAGGGGCTTCCCTACAATGAGCAGTTCTTC.

This chain joins TRBV24-1 and TRBJ2-2, with TRBD1 as a possible D gene (6 bases). Trimming shortened V by 5 bases and J by 4 bases, and 7 bases separated the two germline ends. Germline CDR1 reads KGHDR; CDR2 reads SFDVKD. The CDR3 is 13 amino acids. CDR3 loop: CATSVGGTGELFF. The CDR3 bases are TGTGCCACCAGTGTAGGGGGCACCGGGGAGCTGTTTTTT.

This clonotype was seen a handful of times. This chain joins TRBV20-1 and TRBJ1-1, with D perhaps TRBD1 (6 bases). Trimming took off 2 bases at V and 2 bases at J, with 15 bases between the two ends. This CDR3 contains 15 residues. CDR1 and CDR2 (germline): DFQATT, SNEGSKA (reference sequence). The DNA of the CDR3 is TGCAGTGCTAGAAGGTCGGGACAAATAAACACTGAAGCTTTCTTT. Translation gives CSARRSGQINTEAFF.

The sample holds a few counts of this clonotype. V and J are TRBV7-6 and TRBJ2-7; the D call may be TRBD1 or TRBD2 (5 bases each). Germline CDR1 is SGHVS and CDR2 is FNYEAQ. V lost 5 bases and J lost 2, with 13 bases in between. The CDR3 totals 14 residues. The CDR3 loop reads CASSRGTVTYEQYF. The CDR3 DNA reads as TGTGCCAGCAGCCGAGGGACGGTCACCTACGAGCAGTACTTC.

The J gene is TRBJ1-2, the V gene TRBV20-1; the D gene is possibly TRBD1 (5 bases). Trimming shortened V by 3 bases and J by 6 bases, and 11 bases separated the two germline ends. CDR1 is DFQATT, CDR2 SNEGSKA, per germline (reference sequence). The length of the CDR3 is 12 residues. The CDR3 DNA follows: TGCAGTGCTAGGGGGGGAGCGGATGGCTACACCTTC. This translates into CSARGGADGYTF.